Listed below are T cell receptor beta chains from one sample, sequenced in a study of cytomegalovirus exposure and HLA in healthy donors. Measured with immunoSEQ multiplex PCR; TCRdb has only the in-frame clones, and not every one. The sample includes about 160,000 clones, about four fifths of them seen just once. The sequenced sample was PBMCs. These TCRs come from a middle-aged man in good health and CMV-seropositive. The CDR3 runs from the conserved cysteine through the conserved F or W.

TRBJ2-7	TRBV5-1	CASSLRTGGGYEQYF
TRBJ2-3	TRBV19	CASSTHTRGADTQYF
TRBJ2-7	TRBV6-5	CASSQSPTGDYEQYF
TRBJ2-4	TRBV4-3	CASSHLGWVCRSVAKNIQYF
TRBJ2-5	TRBV21-1	CASPRDRAQETQYF
TRBJ1-4	TRBV5-4	CASSPAQQGEKLFF
TRBJ2-3	TRBV2	CASSYTGRTDTQYF
TRBJ1-4	TRBV2	CASSDRTGDEKLFF
TRBJ2-2	TRBV10-3	CAISLTGLEAGELFF
TRBJ1-5	TRBV2	CASKRDRRGSYQPQHF
TRBJ2-7	TRBV28	CASIGGARASREQYF
TRBJ2-7	TRBV2	CASSEDPTRSEQYF
TRBJ1-1	TRBV18	CASSVPAGGVGTEAFF
TRBJ1-2	TRBV30	CAWSDIIRGGYTF
TRBJ2-4	TRBV7-9	CASRAGQGKNIQYF
TRBJ2-3	TRBV4-1	CASGLAGTDTQYF
TRBJ2-1	TRBV5-8	CASSQDPREPSYNEQFF
TRBJ1-2	TRBV28	CASSLWSPYGYTF
TRBJ1-6	TRBV21-1	CASTGRQGRNSPLHF
TRBJ1-2	TRBV28	CASTTVHRESGYTF
TRBJ2-2	TRBV7-2	CASSTFTGFVTGELFF
TRBJ2-3	TRBV4-2	CASSQDLPFYGTDTQYF
TRBJ1-2	TRBV6-5	CASSYGGAVSGYTF
TRBJ1-1	TRBV4-1	CASSQEGGAGVAEAFF
TRBJ1-1	TRBV30	CAWSVWARGTEAFF
TRBJ2-5	TRBV10-3	CAISAGAYETQYF
TRBJ2-2	TRBV9	CASSVSGELFF
TRBJ2-7	TRBV25-1	CASSDPKQGAHHEQYF
TRBJ2-3	TRBV7-7	CASSLYPTSRDTQYF
TRBJ2-5	TRBV6-5	CASSFDSRGETQYF
TRBJ2-4	TRBV9	CASSGGLAENIQYF
TRBJ1-2	TRBV30	CAWSPGREVGYTF
TRBJ1-5	TRBV7-2	CASNGGQENQPQHF
TRBJ1-5	TRBV4-3	CASSQDTGGKPQHF
TRBJ2-1	TRBV19	CASISGHSYNEQFF
TRBJ2-1	TRBV18	CASSSTGESISNEQFF
NA	TRBV4-3	CASSQDFGRGRLAGSYEQYF
TRBJ2-3	TRBV5-4	CASSSGSTDTQYF
TRBJ1-5	TRBV28	CASSYRGSNQPQHF
TRBJ1-1	TRBV29-1	CSVPADRGWTEAFF
TRBJ1-2	TRBV19	CASSMDRGVNYGYTF
TRBJ1-1	TRBV6-5	CASSKGTVGEAFF